A single sample gave rise to the 29 T cell receptor beta chains below, sequenced in a study of cytomegalovirus exposure and HLA in healthy donors. Primers included in the PCR were 60 Vbeta and 13 Jbeta primers. Assay used: immunoSEQ multiplex PCR; TCRdb lists only in-frame clones, some missing. The data hold approximately 160,000 clones, with 75% observed a single time. Sequencing was carried out using PBMCs. The source of these receptors is a woman aged 45 to 65 in good health and CMV-seropositive.

This chain uses TRBV13 with TRBJ2-6; D is perhaps TRBD1 (6 bases). The length of the CDR3 is 16 residues. Trimming left V 4 bases short and J 0 bases short, with 10 bases between. CDR1 is PRHDT and CDR2 is FYEKMQ in the germline V gene (reference sequence). DNA of the CDR3: TGTGCCAGCAGCTCAGACAGGATCTCTGGGGCCAACGTCCTGACTTTC. Translation gives CASSSDRISGANVLTF.

The CDR3 DNA reads TGTGCCAGTAACCGAGCCGGGGGTCAGCCCCAGCATTTT. Its protein is CASNRAGGQPQHF. The genes are TRBV19 and TRBJ1-5; a weak D match, TRBD1 (5 bases). The CDR3 runs to 13 residues. The V gene's germline CDR1 is LNHDA and CDR2 SQIVND (reference sequence). The germline V and J ends were trimmed by 7 bases and 6 bases, with 13 bases remaining between them.

The V and J genes are TRBV27 and TRBJ1-6, with D possibly matching TRBD1 (5 bases). The CDR3 is 15 amino acids. The germline V and J ends were trimmed by 3 bases and 6 bases, with 12 bases remaining between them. Germline CDR1 MNHEY, CDR2 SMNVEV (reference sequence). CDR3 sequence: CASSLGPGGNSPLHF. The CDR3 DNA sequence: TGTGCCAGCAGTTTGGGGCCCGGCGGTAATTCACCCCTCCACTTT.

The chain combines TRBV6-5 with TRBJ1-6; TRBD1 matches 7 bases. The CDR3 runs to 14 residues. Germline CDR1 MNHEY, CDR2 SVGAGI. The V and J ends lost 6 bases and 9 bases, in that order; junction bases with no gene match: 8. The CDR3, as DNA: TGTGCCAGCAGCCCTGACAGGGCTACTTCACCCCTCCACTTT. Its translation is CASSPDRATSPLHF.

The J gene is TRBJ2-4, the V gene TRBV9; perhaps TRBD1 as D (6 bases). The CDR3 runs 15 residues. Germline CDR1 SGDLS, CDR2 YYNGEE. With 4 bases removed from V and 2 bases from J, the gap between germline ends came to 13 bases. CDR3 region: CASSQTDSSKNIQYF. The CDR3 nucleotides read TGTGCCAGCAGCCAAACGGACAGTTCCAAAAACATTCAGTACTTC. Full variable domain (remainder filled in from reference TRBV9 and TRBJ2-4): DSGVTQTPKHLITATGQRVTLRCSPRSGDLSVYWYQQSLDQGLQFLIQYYNGEERAKGNILERFSAQQFPDLHSELNLSSLELGDSALYFCASSQTDSSKNIQYFGAGTRLSVL.

The chain joins TRBV10-3 to TRBJ2-5, with 7 positions matching TRBD1. The assigned J gene may be wrong: the sequence end matches TRBJ2-7 better. Germline CDR1 ENHRY, CDR2 SYGVKD. The CDR3 spans 14 residues. Here the CDR3 reads CAIRGDSERYEQYF. DNA of the CDR3: TGTGCCATCAGGGGGGACAGCGAACGATACGAGCAGTACTTC.

The count of this clone is one. This chain joins TRBV10-1 and TRBJ2-3; 14 bases match TRBD2. The ends lost 4 bases at V and 3 bases at J; junction bases unmatched: 3. There are 16 residues in the CDR3. Germline values: CDR1 WNHNN, CDR2 SYGVQD (reference sequence). CDR3 sequence: CASSGRTSGGTDTQYF. The CDR3 nucleotides are TGCGCCAGCAGTGGCCGGACTAGCGGGGGGACAGATACGCAGTATTTT.

The gene calls are TRBV19 and TRBJ1-1; D remains ambiguous. Trimming left V 7 bases short and J 1 base short, with 7 bases between. The CDR3 contains 12 residues. The germline V gene has CDR1 LNHDA and CDR2 SQIVND (reference sequence). This CDR3 is CASKHKNTEAFF. The CDR3 DNA reads TGTGCCAGTAAACACAAGAACACTGAAGCTTTCTTT.

V and J are TRBV29-1 and TRBJ2-3, with 7 bases matching TRBD2. Germline CDR1 is SQVTM and CDR2 is ANQGSEA. The CDR3 totals 16 residues. J was trimmed by 5 bases and V by 2 bases; bases with no gene match: 13. The CDR3 region has the DNA TGCAGCGTTGAAAGGGTAGCGGGTTGGGGAGTAGATACGCAGTATTTT. This encodes CSVERVAGWGVDTQYF.

The V gene is TRBV5-1, the J gene TRBJ2-3, with 11 bases matching TRBD2. Germline V lookup: CDR1 SGHRS, CDR2 YFSETQ. The CDR3 contains 14 residues. After removal of 4 bases from V and 7 bases from J, the junction contained 5 bases not matched to a gene. DNA for the CDR3: TGCGCCAGCAGCGCAACTAGCGGGGGTTATACGCAGTATTTT. Amino acids: CASSATSGGYTQYF. The full variable domain, with the rest looked up from reference TRBV5-1 and TRBJ2-3, is KAGVTQTPRYLIKTRGQQVTLSCSPISGHRSVSWYQQTPGQGLQFLFEYFSETQRNKGNFPGRFSGRQFSNSRSEMNVSTLELGDSALYLCASSATSGGYTQYFGPGTRLTVL.

This clone has only a few counts. The CDR3 protein is CASSAAYEQYF. The DNA of the CDR3 is TGTGCCAGCAGTGCTGCCTACGAGCAGTACTTC. This chain connects TRBV6-1 to TRBJ2-7; D unclear. The V and J ends lost 4 bases and 2 bases respectively, with 3 bases between them. CDR1 is MNHNS, CDR2 SASEGT, per germline. This CDR3 contains 11 residues.

The chain links TRBV29-1 to TRBJ2-3; maybe TRBD1 (6 bases). CDR1 and CDR2 (germline): SQVTM, ANQGSEA. The V gene lost 6 bases and the J gene lost 2 bases, with 18 bases spanning the gap. The CDR3 is made up of 15 amino acids. CDR3 sequence: CSVGADRAYTDTQYF. CDR3 DNA: TGCAGCGTGGGGGCCGACAGAGCTTACACAGATACGCAGTATTTT.

The gene calls are TRBV10-3 and TRBJ2-2, with 11 bases aligning to TRBD2. The trim removed 8 bases at V and 2 bases at J, leaving 10 bases unmatched. CDR3 size: 17 residues. CDR1 and CDR2 (germline): ENHRY, SYGVKD. The CDR3 region is CAIGKTSGDSNTGELFF. The CDR3, as DNA: TGTGCCATCGGGAAGACTAGCGGGGACTCAAACACCGGGGAGCTGTTTTTT.

The rearrangement uses TRBV7-6 and TRBJ2-5; 9 bases fit TRBD2. The V gene end was trimmed by 6 bases and the J gene end by 1 base; junction bases not matched to a gene: 6. CDR1 is SGHVS and CDR2 is FNYEAQ in the germline V gene. CDR3 length: 15 residues. CDR3 DNA: TGTGCCAGCAGTTTCCGAGCGGGGGGCCAAGAGACCCAGTACTTC. Protein product: CASSFRAGGQETQYF. The full variable domain, completed using reference TRBV7-6 and TRBJ2-5, is GAGVSQSPRYKVTKRGQDVALRCDPISGHVSLYWYRQALGQGPEFLTYFNYEAQQDKSGLPNDRFSAERPEGSISTLTIQRTEQRDSAMYRCASSFRAGGQETQYFGPGTRLLVL.

This clone occurred once. The V gene is TRBV7-9, the J gene TRBJ1-4, with TRBD1 matching over 8 bases. CDR3 size: 15 residues. From germline, CDR1 is SEHNR and CDR2 FQNEAQ (reference sequence). V shed 3 bases and J 3 bases; nucleotides not matched to a gene: 3. The CDR3 spells CASSLTGAPNEKLFF. The CDR3 DNA sequence: TGTGCCAGCAGCTTGACAGGGGCTCCTAATGAAAAACTGTTTTTT.

The genes are TRBV4-1 and TRBJ2-3; tentatively, D is TRBD1 (6 bases). Trimming removed 4 bases at V and 3 bases at J, with 17 bases between. Germline CDR1 reads MGHRA; CDR2 reads YSYEKL. The CDR3 runs 16 residues. DNA of the CDR3: TGCGCCAGCAGCCCCAGGTTGCAGGGGCGAACAGATACGCAGTATTTT. Its protein product is CASSPRLQGRTDTQYF.

The gene calls are TRBV7-9 and TRBJ1-1; TRBD1 might be the D (6 bases). Trimming took off 5 bases at V and 1 base at J, with 11 bases between the two ends. CDR3 length: 14 residues. CDR1 is SEHNR, CDR2 FQNEAQ, per germline (reference sequence). CDR3 residues: CASSQQQGNTEAFF. CDR3 nucleotides: TGTGCCAGCAGCCAGCAACAGGGGAACACTGAAGCTTTCTTT.

There are a few counts of this clone. The chain is built from TRBV2 and TRBJ1-5; TRBD1 might be the D (6 bases). The CDR3 consists of 15 residues. Germline assignment: CDR1 SNHLY and CDR2 FYNNEI. Trimming cost V 7 bases and J 0 bases, with 13 bases left between them. CDR3 loop: CASKLTGDSNQPQHF. The CDR3 DNA is TGTGCCAGCAAGCTGACAGGTGATAGCAATCAGCCCCAGCATTTT.

V usage is TRBV19 and J usage is TRBJ1-5, with TRBD1 matching 7 bases. The CDR3 is 16 amino acids. Germline V gene data show CDR1 as LNHDA and CDR2 as SQIVND (reference sequence). The trim removed 5 bases at V and 4 bases at J, leaving 11 bases unmatched. CDR3 sequence reads: CASSWEGRGNNQPQHF. Written as DNA, the CDR3 is TGTGCCAGTAGTTGGGAAGGCAGGGGGAATAATCAGCCCCAGCATTTT. The full variable domain, with the rest looked up from reference TRBV19 and TRBJ1-5, is DGGITQSPKYLFRKEGQNVTLSCEQNLNHDAMYWYRQDPGQGLRLIYYSQIVNDFQKGDIAEGYSVSREKKESFPLTVTSAQKNPTAFYLCASSWEGRGNNQPQHFGDGTRLSIL.

This clone was seen a single time. V gene TRBV12-5 combines with J gene TRBJ1-3; 10 bases line up with TRBD1. Germline CDR1 LGHNT, CDR2 FRNRAP. CDR3 length: 16 residues. V lost 10 bases, J lost 5 bases, and 14 bases stayed unmatched. CDR3 region: CATGQGLTGARNTIYF. The CDR3 nucleotides are TGTGCTACGGGACAGGGGTTAACTGGCGCCCGAAACACCATATATTTT. Filled out from reference TRBV12-5 and TRBJ1-3, the complete variable domain reads DARVTQTPRHKVTEMGQEVTMRCQPILGHNTVFWYRQTMMQGLELLAYFRNRAPLDDSGMPKDRFSAEMPDATLATLKIQPSEPRDSAVYFCATGQGLTGARNTIYFGEGSWLTVV.

The chain is built from TRBV5-1 and TRBJ1-5; D remains unclear. The germline V gene has CDR1 SGHRS and CDR2 YFSETQ. V lost 0 bases and J lost 7, with 11 bases in between. The CDR3 spans 14 residues. Written as DNA, the CDR3 is TGCGCCAGCAGCTTGGCCGGTGGAGACCAGCCCCAGCATTTT. Protein: CASSLAGGDQPQHF.

The CDR3 here is CASSLSTDTNTIYF. CDR3 DNA sequence: TGCGCCAGCAGCTTGAGCACAGATACGAACACCATATATTTT. This rearrangement joins TRBV5-1 to TRBJ1-3; no definite D call. The V end was cut by 1 base, the J end by 7 bases, with 12 bases between. Germline lookup yields CDR1 SGHRS and CDR2 YFSETQ. The CDR3 runs 14 residues.

V is TRBV19 and J is TRBJ2-3; TRBD1 is a possible D gene (5 bases). CDR3 length equals 14 residues. The germline CDR1 and CDR2 sequences are LNHDA and SQIVND (reference sequence). Trimming stripped 6 bases from V and 2 bases from J, with 12 bases between. This chain's CDR3 is CASSRPGFTDTQYF. The CDR3 nucleotides are TGTGCCAGTAGCCGTCCAGGGTTCACAGATACGCAGTATTTT.

This sequence joins TRBV6-5 and TRBJ1-1; D may be TRBD1 (5 bases). The germline V and J ends were trimmed by 6 bases and 5 bases, with 16 bases remaining between them. Germline V gene data show CDR1 as MNHEY and CDR2 as SVGAGI. This CDR3 contains 14 residues. CDR3 protein: CASRETAAGTEAFF. The CDR3 coding sequence is TGTGCCAGCAGGGAGACAGCCGCGGGGACTGAAGCTTTCTTT.

This sequence joins TRBV19 and TRBJ2-1; D is possibly TRBD2 (6 bases). Trimming left V 5 bases short and J 7 bases short, with 15 bases between. The CDR3 runs to 14 residues. Germline V lookup: CDR1 LNHDA, CDR2 SQIVND (reference sequence). The CDR3 sequence is CASSSRAGRNEQFF. Here the CDR3 DNA reads TGTGCCAGTAGTTCGCGTGCAGGGAGGAATGAGCAGTTCTTC. The entire variable domain, with the rest obtained from reference TRBV19 and TRBJ2-1, is as follows: DGGITQSPKYLFRKEGQNVTLSCEQNLNHDAMYWYRQDPGQGLRLIYYSQIVNDFQKGDIAEGYSVSREKKESFPLTVTSAQKNPTAFYLCASSSRAGRNEQFFGPGTRLTVL.

The chain employs TRBV19 and TRBJ2-7; 9 bases match TRBD1. The CDR3 loop spans 14 amino acids. The V gene end was trimmed by 5 bases and the J gene end by 6 bases; junction bases not matched to a gene: 8. Germline V gene sequence: CDR1 LNHDA, CDR2 SQIVND (reference sequence). CDR3 region: CASSPSDRGGEQYF. The CDR3 nucleotides are TGTGCCAGTAGTCCTTCGGACAGGGGTGGCGAGCAGTACTTC. The whole variable domain, remainder taken from reference TRBV19 and TRBJ2-7, is DGGITQSPKYLFRKEGQNVTLSCEQNLNHDAMYWYRQDPGQGLRLIYYSQIVNDFQKGDIAEGYSVSREKKESFPLTVTSAQKNPTAFYLCASSPSDRGGEQYFGPGTRLTVT.

In regard to this clone: This is likely a read error, given that the CDR3 carries no conserved phenylalanine or tryptophan at its end. The chain employs TRBV10-2 and TRBJ1-5, with TRBD1 identical over 7 bases. Germline CDR1 reads WSHSY; CDR2 reads SAAADI. The CDR3 has 13 amino acids. Unmatched junction bases numbered 4, after V lost 8 bases and J lost 3 bases. The CDR3 DNA is TGCGCCAGCGGGGGACAGTACAATCAGCCCCAGCATTCT. It specifies CASGGQYNQPQHS.

The chain has TRBV10-3 and TRBJ2-2; a possible D gene is TRBD1 (6 bases). Trimming shortened V by 0 bases and J by 4 bases, and 6 bases separated the two germline ends. Per germline, CDR1 ENHRY and CDR2 SYGVKD. CDR3 length: 14 amino acids. The CDR3 DNA reads as TGTGCCATCAGTGAGTCGGACAGCACCGGGGAGCTGTTTTTT. Translating gives CAISESDSTGELFF.

The chain employs TRBV4-2 and TRBJ2-1, with TRBD2 identical over 13 bases. The CDR3 loop spans 21 amino acids. Germline CDR1 LGHNA, CDR2 YNFKEQ. Germline trimming cut 4 bases from V and 4 bases from J; bases unmatched to any gene: 19. The CDR3 loop reads CASSLVRGGLAGPEGYNEQFF. The DNA for the CDR3 is TGTGCCAGCAGCCTAGTCCGGGGGGGACTAGCGGGGCCAGAGGGTTACAATGAGCAGTTCTTC.